This T cell receptor beta chain is from a study of blood T cell repertoires in COVID-19. The CDR3 has 13 amino acids. The V end lost 3 bases, the J end lost 6 bases, and 13 bases lay between the germline ends. CDR1 and CDR2 (germline): SGHRS, YFSETQ. Sequencing was performed with immunoSEQ multiplex PCR; in TCRdb, only in-frame clones are kept and a portion is missing. The table includes some 520,000 clones, roughly 89% detected once. Sequencing input: peripheral blood. The clonotype originates from a man aged 18-30 years with COVID-19, enrolled during active disease. The chain combines TRBV5-1 with TRBJ2-7; D may be TRBD2 (5 bases). CDR3 protein: CASSSEGRSEQYF. CDR3 bases: TGCGCCAGCAGCTCAGAGGGAAGGAGCGAGCAGTACTTC.